Following are 18 T cell receptor beta chains from one sample sequenced in a study of cytomegalovirus exposure and HLA in healthy donors. The PCR had 60 Vbeta and 13 Jbeta primers. TCRdb's copy holds only in-frame clones and misses some; the assay was immunoSEQ multiplex PCR. The sample consists of around 69,000 clones, about 73% of them appearing once. Input material: PBMCs. These receptor sequences come from a woman aged 45-59 years in good health and CMV-seropositive.

DNA of the CDR3: TGTGCCTGGGGGGACAGCCCTAACTATGGCTACACCTTC. Translation: CAWGDSPNYGYTF. The V gene is TRBV30, the J gene TRBJ1-2, with 7 bases aligning to TRBD1. In germline, CDR1 is GTSNPN, CDR2 SVGIG (reference sequence). J gave up 0 bases and V 5 bases, and 3 bases lay outside the gene matches. The CDR3 is 13 amino acids.

The chain joins TRBV5-6 to TRBJ1-3; D is undetermined. Trimming shortened V by 0 bases and J by 0 bases, and 13 bases separated the two germline ends. This CDR3 comprises 17 residues. Germline CDR1 and CDR2: SGHDT and YYEEEE. CDR3 in amino acids: CASSLADIRSSGNTIYF. The DNA for the CDR3 is TGTGCCAGCAGCTTGGCGGATATAAGGAGCTCTGGAAACACCATATATTTT.

V usage is TRBV11-2 and J usage is TRBJ1-2; D call uncertain. Per the germline V gene, CDR1 is SGHAT and CDR2 is FQNNGV. CDR3 length: 16 amino acids. V dropped 5 bases and J dropped 4 bases, with 20 bases sitting between them. The DNA for the CDR3 is TGTGCCAGCAGCACCAGCACGTCGGGGAAAGCCTATGGCTACACCTTC. It translates to CASSTSTSGKAYGYTF.

This chain uses TRBV9 with TRBJ2-7; D remains unclear. CDR1 is SGDLS, CDR2 YYNGEE, per germline. Trimming stripped 2 bases from V and 3 bases from J, with 9 bases between. The CDR3 runs 13 residues. The CDR3 bases are TGTGCCAGCAGCGTTAGTAGAGACTACGAGCAGTACTTC. Protein product: CASSVSRDYEQYF.

V gene TRBV7-8 combines with J gene TRBJ2-2; D unclear. V lost 1 base to trimming and J lost 1 base, with 10 bases between them. The germline V gene encodes CDR1 SGHVS and CDR2 FQNEAQ. The CDR3 length is 16 residues. The CDR3 here is CASSLDSYLNTGELFF. As DNA, the CDR3 is TGTGCCAGCAGCTTAGACTCGTACCTGAACACCGGGGAGCTGTTTTTT. The variable domain in full, completed from reference TRBV7-8 and TRBJ2-2, reads GAGVSQSPRYKVAKRGQDVALRCDPISGHVSLFWYQQALGQGPEFLTYFQNEAQLDKSGLPSDRFFAERPEGSVSTLKIQRTQQEDSAVYLCASSLDSYLNTGELFFGEGSRLTVL.

The rearrangement uses TRBV5-5 and TRBJ2-3, with D maybe TRBD2 (5 bases). The germline V and J ends were trimmed by 1 base and 0 bases, with 9 bases remaining between them. This CDR3 has 15 amino acids. Germline CDR1 reads SGHKS; CDR2 reads YYEKEE (reference sequence). CDR3 region: CASSLRGLSTDTQYF. Written as DNA, the CDR3 is TGTGCCAGCAGCTTGCGCGGACTCAGCACAGATACGCAGTATTTT.

V and J are TRBV7-2 and TRBJ1-5, with 7 bases lining up with TRBD1. Germline CDR1 and CDR2: SGHTA and FQGNSA. V was pared by 3 bases and J by 2 bases, with 10 bases of the junction left unmatched. CDR3 length equals 17 residues. The CDR3, as DNA: TGTGCCAGCAGCTTCGCCGTTGGACAGGCTCGCAATCAGCCCCAGCATTTT. This sequence encodes CASSFAVGQARNQPQHF.

The chain employs TRBV5-5 and TRBJ2-3, with D maybe TRBD1 (6 bases). V was pared by 2 bases and J by 0 bases, with 19 bases between. This CDR3 spans 18 amino acids. Germline loops: CDR1 SGHKS, CDR2 YYEKEE (reference sequence). CDR3 protein: CASSLSLAVRGSTDTQYF. CDR3 sequence (DNA): TGTGCCAGCAGCTTATCCCTCGCCGTCAGGGGAAGCACAGATACGCAGTATTTT.

The rearrangement links TRBV27 to TRBJ2-1; 12 bases fit TRBD2. The length of the CDR3 is 16 residues. V gave up 6 bases and J gave up 7 bases; unmatched junction bases: 10. Germline V gives CDR1 MNHEY, CDR2 SMNVEV (reference sequence). CDR3 bases: TGTGCCAGCAGCTCCCGACTAGCGGGAGTGGGGAATGAGCAGTTCTTC. It yields the protein CASSSRLAGVGNEQFF.

This rearrangement joins TRBV10-1 to TRBJ2-1; 7 bases map to TRBD1. Germline values: CDR1 WNHNN, CDR2 SYGVQD (reference sequence). This CDR3 spans 13 amino acids. J was trimmed by 7 bases and V by 7 bases; bases with no gene match: 7. This CDR3 is CASTDGTENEQFF. CDR3 in DNA: TGCGCCAGCACTGACGGGACAGAAAATGAGCAGTTCTTC.

V and J are TRBV14 and TRBJ1-6; the D is unclear. CDR1 is SGHDN, CDR2 FVKESK, per germline. V lost 1 base to trimming and J lost 11 bases, with 6 bases between them. This CDR3 is 12 amino acids long. CDR3 region: CASSQAVAPLHF. DNA of the CDR3: TGTGCCAGCAGCCAAGCGGTCGCACCCCTCCACTTT.

This chain links TRBV5-1 with TRBJ1-4; possibly TRBD1 for D (5 bases). Trimming took off 4 bases at V and 10 bases at J, with 17 bases between the two ends. The length of the CDR3 is 14 residues. Germline loops: CDR1 SGHRS, CDR2 YFSETQ. The DNA for the CDR3 is TGCGCCAGCAGCCCGGACATTACCCCCCCAAAACTGTTTTTT. Protein sequence: CASSPDITPPKLFF. Together with reference TRBV5-1 and TRBJ1-4, the CDR3 gives the full variable domain: KAGVTQTPRYLIKTRGQQVTLSCSPISGHRSVSWYQQTPGQGLQFLFEYFSETQRNKGNFPGRFSGRQFSNSRSEMNVSTLELGDSALYLCASSPDITPPKLFFGSGTQLSVL.

The table lists this clone with a few counts. The chain links TRBV19 to TRBJ2-1, with 9 bases fitting TRBD2. This CDR3 has 14 residues. CDR1 is LNHDA and CDR2 is SQIVND in the germline V gene (reference sequence). J was trimmed by 3 bases and V by 6 bases; bases with no gene match: 3. This CDR3 is CASSRTSVYNEQFF. The CDR3 bases are TGTGCCAGTAGCCGGACTAGCGTCTACAATGAGCAGTTCTTC.

The chain links TRBV10-1 to TRBJ2-1; 10 positions match TRBD1. Germline CDR1 reads WNHNN; CDR2 reads SYGVQD (reference sequence). The CDR3 covers 16 residues. Trimming removed 6 bases from V and 7 bases from J; junction bases left unmatched: 12. The CDR3 nucleotides read TGCGCCAGCAGAGACCACACAGACAGGGGGCAAAATGAGCAGTTCTTC. It specifies CASRDHTDRGQNEQFF.

This sequence joins TRBV28 and TRBJ2-5, with 7 positions matching TRBD2. V dropped 8 bases and J dropped 2; count of bases not matched to a gene: 5. The V gene's germline CDR1 is MDHEN and CDR2 SYDVKM. This CDR3 has 13 amino acids. The CDR3 protein is CASGKAGQETQYF. CDR3 DNA: TGTGCCAGCGGAAAAGCGGGGCAAGAGACCCAGTACTTC. The whole variable domain, remainder taken from reference TRBV28 and TRBJ2-5, is DVKVTQSSRYLVKRTGEKVFLECVQDMDHENMFWYRQDPGLGLRLIYFSYDVKMKEKGDIPEGYSVSREKKERFSLILESASTNQTSMYLCASGKAGQETQYFGPGTRLLVL.

This clone has just a few counts. This CDR3 reads CASSSPGLKETQYF. Here the CDR3 DNA reads TGTGCCAGCAGCTCCCCGGGACTAAAAGAGACCCAGTACTTC. The genes are TRBV5-4 and TRBJ2-5; 7 nucleotides match TRBD2. This CDR3 is built from 14 residues. Germline CDR1 and CDR2: SGHNT and YYREEE (reference sequence). The trim removed 3 bases at V and 3 bases at J, leaving 5 bases unmatched.

This clone was counted a single time. The chain has TRBV5-5 and TRBJ2-2; D is possibly TRBD2 (5 bases). V gave up 0 bases and J gave up 3 bases, with 12 bases separating them. CDR3 length: 16 residues. Germline V CDR1 and CDR2: SGHKS, YYEKEE (reference sequence). The CDR3 nucleotides read TGTGCCAGCAGCTTGGCCTCGGGGTTTGACACCGGGGAGCTGTTTTTT. Translated: CASSLASGFDTGELFF.

The chain employs TRBV27 and TRBJ1-3, with 7 bases lining up with TRBD1. This CDR3 is 17 amino acids long. CDR1 and CDR2 from the germline V gene are MNHEY and SMNVEV (reference sequence). Trimming cost V 3 bases and J 0 bases; bases outside gene matches: 8. CDR3 region: CASSFPGQPSSGNTIYF. DNA of the CDR3: TGTGCCAGCAGTTTCCCGGGACAGCCAAGCTCTGGAAACACCATATATTTT.